This paragraph covers one T cell receptor (beta chain) sequence. Its antigen is unknown. Overall study findings and caveats: Larger-cohort validation covered only one TCR beta V-J rearrangement. Tumor-infiltrating Treg TCR alpha and beta sequences overlapped most with tumor naive CD4+ T cells, then blood naive.

TCRdb fed the 5' RACE reads into MiXCR, producing one record per CDR3 protein. The table lists over 45,000 distinct CDR3 sequences, about 26% of them singletons. Cells sorted as Tregs were CD4+, CD25+ and CD127-/low. This receptor was taken from a female donor with breast cancer. The sequencing input was tumor-infiltrating Tregs sorted from the breast tumor.

The CDR3 spells CASSPLGRVRGYTF. In DNA, the CDR3 is TGTGCCAGCAGCCCCCTTGGGAGGGTACGAGGCTACACCTTC. The V and J genes are TRBV14 and TRBJ1-2, with no clear D. Per germline, CDR1 SGHDN and CDR2 FVKESK. The CDR3 spans 14 residues. The germline V and J ends were trimmed by 4 bases and 8 bases, with 17 bases remaining between them.